This T cell receptor (beta chain) is from a study of T cells in Graves' hyperthyroidism and ophthalmopathy. TCR beta CDR3 sequences were amplified from RNA transcripts. The HTBI set primed first-round TCR CDR3 RT-PCR. One entry per CDR3 protein, called by TCRdb with MiXCR from the multiplex PCR reads. There are 700,000 to 850,000 distinct CDR3 sequences in the sample; roughly 32% occur only once, and around 32% lies in the top ten. This CDR3 has 16 residues. The V end lost 4 bases, the J end lost 2 bases, and 19 bases lay between the germline ends. Per the germline V gene, CDR1 is DFQATT and CDR2 is SNEGSKA (reference sequence). Diagnoses were made from clinical symptoms, serum measures (thyroxine and TRAb), thyroid ultrasound and orbital computed tomography. Source material for PBMCs was more than 7.5 ml fresh peripheral blood.

The chain is built from TRBV20-1 and TRBJ2-3, with D possibly matching TRBD1 (5 bases). Sequenced: blood. The sequence derives from a woman in her thirties or forties with Graves' hyperthyroidism. The CDR3 reads CSANPTWGGSTDTQYF. DNA of the CDR3: TGCAGTGCTAACCCAACATGGGGCGGTTCCACAGATACGCAGTATTTT.